The source of this T cell receptor (beta chain) is a study of cytomegalovirus exposure and HLA in healthy donors. Study as a whole: Inside one of the first data releases sat about 85 million unique TCRs taken from HLA-typed donors.

This clone has more than one count but fewer than ten. Researchers ran the PCR with 60 Vbeta and 13 Jbeta primers. TCRdb's copy holds only in-frame clones and misses some; the assay was immunoSEQ multiplex PCR. The top ten hold 1.3% of the sample, which has 100,000 to 120,000 clones, over 70% seen once. This clonotype was obtained from a man aged 40-55 years in good health and CMV-seronegative. The sample was PBMCs.

The CDR3 DNA follows: TGTGCCAGTAGTATTGGTGGCAGCTCCTATAATTCACCCCTCCACTTT. It is translated as CASSIGGSSYNSPLHF. J is TRBJ1-6 and V is TRBV19; no clear D. The CDR3 sequence is 16 residues long. The germline CDR1 and CDR2 sequences are LNHDA and SQIVND (reference sequence). The V end lost 3 bases, the J end lost 0 bases, and 9 bases lay between the germline ends.